This T cell receptor (beta chain) was found in a study of shared clonotypes between healthy human individuals. Study-level results: A handful of donors showed sharing of approximately 5% of naive CD4 clonotypes.

The data were produced by immunoSEQ multiplex PCR, yet TCRdb's version contains in-frame clones alone and is incomplete. The table shows 950,000 to 1,100,000 clones, with 75% to 80% occurring only once. A note on this clone: The antigen is unknown.

This TCR was recovered from a man younger than 35 in good health. Some clones in this sample may be carry-over from other donors' samples. Sequences were obtained from memory CD4+ T cells from PBMCs. Subset reported: CD45RA-negative fraction.

As DNA, the CDR3 is TGTGTCACGGCGAGAGCGGGAGTAGAGACCCAGTACTTC. Its protein product is CVTARAGVETQYF. The genes are TRBV7-3 and TRBJ2-5; 8 positions match TRBD2. The CDR3 has 13 amino acids. Looked up from germline, CDR1 is SGHTA and CDR2 is FQGTGA.